Shown below are 10 T cell receptor beta chains from a single sample sequenced in a study of control samples from healthy donors and cancer patients (dated by TCRdb to 2019 to 2021). Receptors were amplified or captured by the immunoSEQ multiplex PCR assay. TCRdb took over this immuneACCESS table, retaining in-frame rearrangements with V and J assigned. Such tables are incomplete; in checked studies, under half of the missing clones stem from an unresolved V gene, and the remainder is unexplained. The sample contains tens of thousands of clones, 90% to 95% of them found a single time. The ten biggest clones cover approximately 14% of the sample. Input material: blood. The receptors come from a man aged 30 to 39 in good health.

The chain couples TRBV5-6 to TRBJ2-2; 8 nucleotides agree with TRBD2. The ends lost 1 base at V and 4 bases at J; junction bases unmatched: 9. Germline V CDR1 and CDR2: SGHDT, YYEEEE. The CDR3 consists of 17 residues. In DNA form, the CDR3 reads TGTGCCAGCAGCTTGTTTCGGGGACTAGGTTCCACCGGGGAGCTGTTTTTT. Translated, it gives CASSLFRGLGSTGELFF.

The CDR3 loop is CASSIDRGIAGELFF. DNA of the CDR3: TGTGCCAGCAGTATAGACAGGGGTATTGCCGGGGAGCTGTTTTTT. The chain joins TRBV7-2 to TRBJ2-2; 8 bases map to TRBD1. V lost 6 bases to trimming and J lost 6 bases; unmatched junction nucleotides: 9. The length of the CDR3 is 15 residues. Germline assignment: CDR1 SGHTA and CDR2 FQGNSA.

This clone was counted between two and nine times. The V and J genes are TRBV19 and TRBJ1-2; D possibly corresponds to TRBD1 (6 bases). CDR1 LNHDA and CDR2 SQIVND come from the germline V gene (reference sequence). CDR3 size: 13 residues. Trimming took 6 bases from V and 3 from J, leaving 11 bases between them. CDR3 protein: CASSINRDYGYTF. In DNA form, the CDR3 reads TGTGCCAGTAGCATAAACAGGGACTATGGCTACACCTTC.

V and J are TRBV28 and TRBJ2-1, with a weak D call TRBD1 (6 bases). Germline-derived CDR1 and CDR2 are MDHEN and SYDVKM. CDR3 length equals 14 residues. V was clipped by 7 bases and J by 3 bases, with 13 bases between them. The CDR3 loop reads CASTQGWFYNEQFF. In DNA, the CDR3 is TGTGCCAGCACTCAGGGGTGGTTCTACAATGAGCAGTTCTTC.

The chain has TRBV24-1 and TRBJ2-5; tentatively, D is TRBD1 (5 bases). The CDR3 has 14 residues. CDR1 is KGHDR, CDR2 SFDVKD, per germline. The V end lost 2 bases, the J end lost 1 base, and 7 bases lay between the germline ends. For the CDR3, the DNA is TGTGCCACCAGTGATTCAGGGATCCAAGAGACCCAGTACTTC. Its protein is CATSDSGIQETQYF.

V usage is TRBV7-6 and J usage is TRBJ2-2; D call uncertain. This CDR3 region has 16 residues. Germline CDR1 is SGHVS and CDR2 is FNYEAQ. Trimming cost V 5 bases and J 5 bases, with 18 bases left between them. The CDR3 sequence: CASSQYPGDSTGELFF. The CDR3 nucleotides are TGTGCCAGCAGCCAGTACCCGGGCGACTCGACCGGGGAGCTGTTTTTT.

The chain links TRBV28 to TRBJ1-2; D uncertain. The V end lost 6 bases, the J end lost 8 bases, and 28 bases lay between the germline ends. This CDR3 contains 17 residues. The germline V gene encodes CDR1 MDHEN and CDR2 SYDVKM. The CDR3, as DNA: TGTGCCAGCAGCCCCAGTCGGGCACGGTTCCCTCTATGGGGCTACACCTTC. Its protein is CASSPSRARFPLWGYTF.

The chain is built from TRBV6-5 and TRBJ1-6, with D possibly being TRBD1 (6 bases). The V end was cut by 10 bases, the J end by 9 bases, with 19 bases between. This CDR3 is 14 amino acids long. The germline gives CDR1 MNHEY, CDR2 SVGAGI. This CDR3 reads CANTLGGAGSPLHF. The CDR3 DNA reads as TGTGCCAACACCCTAGGGGGGGCTGGTTCACCCCTCCACTTT.

The V call is TRBV5-1, the J call TRBJ2-1; 12 nucleotides align to TRBD2. Germline V lookup: CDR1 SGHRS, CDR2 YFSETQ. The junction had 9 bases not matched to a gene; V was cut back by 7 bases and J by 7 bases. The CDR3 totals 15 residues. Here the CDR3 DNA reads TGCGCCAGCGGCAAACTAGCGGGGGGTTGGAATGAGCAGTTCTTC. Translating it yields CASGKLAGGWNEQFF.

This chain uses TRBV15 with TRBJ2-1; D might be TRBD1 or TRBD2, each matching 5 bases. The V and J ends lost 0 bases and 3 bases respectively, with 9 bases between them. CDR3 length: 15 amino acids. Germline lookup yields CDR1 LNHNV and CDR2 YYDKDF (reference sequence). For the CDR3, the DNA is TGTGCCACCAGCAGAGATCCTGGGGGCTACAATGAGCAGTTCTTC. Protein sequence: CATSRDPGGYNEQFF.